The 15 T cell receptor beta chains below were found in one sample sequenced in a study of blood T cell repertoires in COVID-19. Data came from immunoSEQ multiplex PCR; TCRdb stores just in-frame clones and leaves some out. The sample has around 250,000 clones, roughly 80% seen once. The sequencing sample was made of peripheral blood. These receptors all stem from a woman under 30 with acute or convalescent COVID-19.

The chain employs TRBV19 and TRBJ2-1, with TRBD2 as a possible D gene (6 bases). Trimming shortened V by 4 bases and J by 5 bases, and 15 bases separated the two germline ends. The CDR3 has 15 residues. From germline, CDR1 is LNHDA and CDR2 SQIVND (reference sequence). Here the CDR3 DNA reads TGTGCCAGTAGTACGTGGCTAGCGAGAAACAATGAGCAGTTCTTC. Protein: CASSTWLARNNEQFF. Full variable domain (rest looked up from reference TRBV19 and TRBJ2-1): DGGITQSPKYLFRKEGQNVTLSCEQNLNHDAMYWYRQDPGQGLRLIYYSQIVNDFQKGDIAEGYSVSREKKESFPLTVTSAQKNPTAFYLCASSTWLARNNEQFFGPGTRLTVL.

The gene calls are TRBV6-4 and TRBJ2-3; no clear D gene. Germline CDR1 is MRHNA and CDR2 is SNTAGT. The CDR3 length is 13 residues. V lost 4 bases, J lost 1 base, and 6 bases lay in between. This CDR3 is CASSVFGTDTQYF. DNA of the CDR3: TGTGCCAGCAGTGTCTTCGGCACAGATACGCAGTATTTT.

The chain couples TRBV6-5 to TRBJ1-2; D gene ambiguous. The CDR3 covers 16 residues. V was clipped by 0 bases and J by 1 base, with 12 bases between them. Germline V gives CDR1 MNHEY, CDR2 SVGAGI. DNA for the CDR3: TGTGCCAGCAGTTACTCGTACATCTTCCTTAACTATGGCTACACCTTC. The encoded protein is CASSYSYIFLNYGYTF.

The rearrangement uses TRBV6-1 and TRBJ2-2; D is uncertain. V lost 1 base, J lost 5 bases, and 11 bases lay in between. There are 15 residues in the CDR3. Germline CDR1 is MNHNS and CDR2 is SASEGT. The CDR3 here is CASSEVWAFTGELFF. In nucleotides, the CDR3 is TGTGCCAGCAGTGAAGTATGGGCCTTTACCGGGGAGCTGTTTTTT.

This chain joins TRBV6-4 and TRBJ2-1; 9 nucleotides line up with TRBD1. CDR3 length: 16 amino acids. V shed 6 bases and J 3 bases; nucleotides not matched to a gene: 9. Looked up from germline, CDR1 is MRHNA and CDR2 is SNTAGT. The CDR3 DNA follows: TGTGCCAGCAGGCCCACACAGGGGGCGAGCTACAATGAGCAGTTCTTC. It codes for CASRPTQGASYNEQFF.

This chain joins TRBV30 and TRBJ1-6; 8 bases fit TRBD1. The CDR3 extends over 13 amino acids. The ends lost 4 bases at V and 15 bases at J; junction bases unmatched: 11. CDR1 is GTSNPN, CDR2 SVGIG, per germline (reference sequence). CDR3 in DNA: TGTGCCTGGAAGACTACAGGGGGTATAATCCTCCACTTT. Translating gives CAWKTTGGIILHF.

The gene calls are TRBV6-5 and TRBJ2-2; TRBD1 matches at 10 bases. V trimming: 2 bases; J trimming: 4 bases; junction bases outside the gene matches: 1. The germline V gene encodes CDR1 MNHEY and CDR2 SVGAGI. The CDR3 contains 15 residues. The CDR3 loop reads CASSYRQGATGELFF. As DNA, the CDR3 is TGTGCCAGCAGTTACCGACAGGGGGCCACCGGGGAGCTGTTTTTT.

This clone was seen a few times. V gene TRBV5-6 combines with J gene TRBJ2-1, with 7 bases lining up with TRBD1. The CDR3 is 18 residues long. CDR1 and CDR2 (germline): SGHDT, YYEEEE. V gave up 1 base and J gave up 0 bases; unmatched junction bases: 10. CDR3 protein: CASSLLGQLMSSYNEQFF. The DNA for the CDR3 is TGTGCCAGCAGCTTGTTGGGACAGCTGATGAGCTCCTACAATGAGCAGTTCTTC.

This clone occurred once. The chain couples TRBV7-2 to TRBJ2-5, with D unresolved. This CDR3 contains 13 residues. Trimming shortened V by 3 bases and J by 5 bases, and 10 bases separated the two germline ends. Germline CDR1 reads SGHTA; CDR2 reads FQGNSA. The CDR3 bases are TGTGCCAGCAGCTTTATGAAGGAGGAGACCCAGTACTTC. The encoded protein is CASSFMKEETQYF.

This clone was seen once. This rearrangement joins TRBV27 to TRBJ2-7; TRBD1 is a possible D gene (6 bases). The CDR3 extends over 14 amino acids. The V gene lost 5 bases and the J gene lost 0 bases, with 11 bases spanning the gap. Germline CDR1 MNHEY, CDR2 SMNVEV (reference sequence). The CDR3 loop reads CASSPRGHSYEQYF. In DNA, the CDR3 is TGTGCCAGCAGTCCTCGGGGACACTCCTACGAGCAGTACTTC.

The rearrangement links TRBV19 to TRBJ2-7; 13 bases are shared with TRBD2. Unmatched junction bases numbered 2, after V lost 4 bases and J lost 2 bases. The germline CDR1 and CDR2 sequences are LNHDA and SQIVND (reference sequence). The CDR3 extends over 15 amino acids. CDR3 protein: CASSKGLAGPYEQYF. The CDR3 DNA follows: TGTGCCAGTAGTAAGGGACTAGCGGGACCCTACGAGCAGTACTTC. The full variable domain, its missing parts supplied by reference TRBV19 and TRBJ2-7, is DGGITQSPKYLFRKEGQNVTLSCEQNLNHDAMYWYRQDPGQGLRLIYYSQIVNDFQKGDIAEGYSVSREKKESFPLTVTSAQKNPTAFYLCASSKGLAGPYEQYFGPGTRLTVT.

V usage is TRBV5-1 and J usage is TRBJ2-7; 8 bases fit TRBD1. The J segment lost 6 bases and the V segment lost 0 bases, leaving 2 bases of the junction unmatched. This CDR3 spans 13 amino acids. Germline CDR1 is SGHRS and CDR2 is YFSETQ. The CDR3 DNA is TGCGCCAGCAGCTTGGCCGGGACAGGCGAGCAGTACTTC. Its protein product is CASSLAGTGEQYF.

This chain connects TRBV9 to TRBJ2-1, with 9 bases lining up with TRBD2. This CDR3 contains 17 residues. Trimming at V came to 4 bases and at J to 8 bases, leaving 16 bases not matched to a gene. Germline values: CDR1 SGDLS, CDR2 YYNGEE. The CDR3 nucleotides read TGTGCCAGCAGCCCCACAGGTCTTAGCGGGAGAATGGATGAGCAGTTCTTC. Amino acids: CASSPTGLSGRMDEQFF.

This clone has just a few counts. The rearrangement joins TRBV30 to TRBJ1-6, with D uncertain. The length of the CDR3 is 14 residues. Trimming stripped 0 bases from V and 8 bases from J, with 11 bases between. Germline V gene lookup returns CDR1 GTSNPN and CDR2 SVGIG (reference sequence). This CDR3 reads CAWSVSQVDSPLHF. CDR3 DNA: TGTGCCTGGAGTGTCTCCCAGGTCGATTCACCCCTCCACTTT.

The chain is built from TRBV19 and TRBJ1-5; perhaps TRBD1 as D (6 bases). The germline V gene has CDR1 LNHDA and CDR2 SQIVND (reference sequence). V was cut by 6 bases and J by 7 bases, with 22 bases left in between. The CDR3 contains 16 residues. The CDR3 nucleotides read TGTGCCAGTAGAGACACCGCAGGGGCTGGAAGGCAGCCCCAGCATTTT. Protein sequence: CASRDTAGAGRQPQHF. Full variable domain (missing parts from reference TRBV19 and TRBJ1-5): DGGITQSPKYLFRKEGQNVTLSCEQNLNHDAMYWYRQDPGQGLRLIYYSQIVNDFQKGDIAEGYSVSREKKESFPLTVTSAQKNPTAFYLCASRDTAGAGRQPQHFGDGTRLSIL.